The 11 T cell receptor beta chains listed next were all sequenced from one sample in a study of blood T cell repertoires in COVID-19. TCRdb keeps only in-frame clones here, not all; method: immunoSEQ multiplex PCR. The sample contains a few hundred thousand clones, approximately 83% of which appear only once. The sample taken for sequencing was peripheral blood. The receptors were gathered from a woman aged 25 to 39 who had recovered from COVID-19.

The CDR3 DNA follows: TGTGCCAGCAGCCCCCGGACAGGGAATCAGCCCCAGCATTTT. Translating it yields CASSPRTGNQPQHF. The gene calls are TRBV3-1 (or the pseudogene TRBV3-2) and TRBJ1-5, with 8 bases aligning to TRBD1. Germline CDR1 is LGHDT and CDR2 is YNNKEL (reference sequence). The CDR3 spans 14 residues. V lost 4 bases to trimming and J lost 4 bases; unmatched junction nucleotides: 3.

The gene calls are TRBV5-4 and TRBJ1-2; no reliable D call. The CDR3 sequence is 13 residues long. The V end lost 4 bases, the J end lost 5 bases, and 12 bases lay between the germline ends. The germline gives CDR1 SGHNT, CDR2 YYREEE (reference sequence). CDR3 DNA: TGTGCCAGCAGCAGGGAAGCGGGGTATGGCTACACCTTC. It codes for CASSREAGYGYTF.

This chain links TRBV6-6 with TRBJ2-4; D not resolved. The CDR3 is 16 amino acids. Germline CDR1 MNHNY, CDR2 SVGAGI (reference sequence). Deletions cut 6 bases from V and 0 bases from J, with 15 bases between. CDR3 in DNA: TGTGCCAGCAGAGTGGCAGGCGCTCTAGCCAAAAACATTCAGTACTTC. Translating it yields CASRVAGALAKNIQYF.

This chain joins TRBV9 and TRBJ2-1, with a possible D match to TRBD2 (6 bases). V gave up 4 bases and J gave up 2 bases, with 16 bases separating them. Germline V gene sequence: CDR1 SGDLS, CDR2 YYNGEE. This CDR3 has 16 amino acids. Here the CDR3 reads CASSPIAEPPYNEQFF. The CDR3 bases are TGTGCCAGCAGCCCGATAGCGGAGCCCCCCTACAATGAGCAGTTCTTC.

V gene TRBV27 combines with J gene TRBJ1-1; 8 bases are a match to TRBD1. Unmatched junction bases numbered 11, after V lost 4 bases and J lost 7 bases. The CDR3 loop spans 15 amino acids. Germline CDR1 reads MNHEY; CDR2 reads SMNVEV (reference sequence). CDR3 coding DNA: TGTGCCAGCAGTTCCTGGACAGGGAGGGGCGATGAAGCTTTCTTT. It translates to CASSSWTGRGDEAFF.

V and J are TRBV28 and TRBJ1-2; 9 positions agree with TRBD1. The junction had 9 bases not matched to a gene; V was cut back by 6 bases and J by 7 bases. The germline V gene encodes CDR1 MDHEN and CDR2 SYDVKM. This CDR3 comprises 14 residues. The CDR3 sequence is CASRLTGGSGGYTF. CDR3 DNA sequence: TGTGCCAGCAGACTCACAGGGGGCTCTGGTGGCTACACCTTC.

CDR3 sequence reads: CASRNNPGLTEAFF. The CDR3, as DNA: TGTGCCAGCAGAAACAATCCAGGTCTCACTGAAGCTTTCTTT. The V call is TRBV5-8, the J call TRBJ1-1; the D is unclear. From germline, CDR1 is SGHTS and CDR2 YDEGEE. The ends were cut back, 5 bases at V and 4 bases at J, with 15 bases in the middle. The CDR3 loop spans 14 amino acids.

This clone was observed a single time. The chain links TRBV10-1 to TRBJ2-1; D is perhaps TRBD2 (6 bases). The V and J ends lost 8 bases and 13 bases respectively, with 15 bases between them. CDR1 and CDR2 (germline): WNHNN, SYGVQD (reference sequence). The CDR3 runs 11 residues. This CDR3 is CASGPLAFQFF. The CDR3 DNA reads TGCGCCAGCGGGCCCCTAGCGTTCCAGTTCTTC.

V gene TRBV5-4 combines with J gene TRBJ2-1, with TRBD2 identical over 7 bases. V shed 3 bases and J 2 bases; nucleotides not matched to a gene: 11. The CDR3 totals 17 residues. Germline CDR1 and CDR2: SGHNT and YYREEE (reference sequence). CDR3 in amino acids: CASSSPSGPSAYNEQFF. CDR3 in DNA: TGTGCCAGCAGCTCCCCTAGCGGCCCAAGCGCCTACAATGAGCAGTTCTTC.

The chain couples TRBV7-2 to TRBJ2-1; D not resolved. The CDR3 runs 12 residues. V shed 4 bases and J shed 10 bases, with 11 bases lying between them. From germline, CDR1 is SGHTA and CDR2 FQGNSA. The CDR3 loop is CASSSWPREQFF. The DNA of the CDR3 is TGTGCCAGCAGCTCTTGGCCTCGAGAGCAGTTCTTC.

The chain carries TRBV3-1 (or the pseudogene TRBV3-2) and TRBJ2-2, with TRBD2 as a possible D gene (5 bases). The length of the CDR3 is 16 residues. Trimming removed 0 bases at V and 5 bases at J, with 13 bases between. Germline V CDR1 and CDR2: LGHDT, YNNKEL (reference sequence). The CDR3 DNA sequence: TGTGCCAGCAGCCAAGATCGGATCGGCGGGACCGGGGAGCTGTTTTTT. Translated, it gives CASSQDRIGGTGELFF.